The rows below give T cell receptor beta chains drawn from one sample of a study of blood T cells in healthy people across ages. Each CDR3 protein is one row after TCRdb ran MiXCR on the 5' RACE reads. The table lists approximately 800,000 distinct CDR3 sequences, 46% of them singletons. Sequenced material: blood. Receptor source: an elderly man in good health. The CDR3 runs from the conserved cysteine through the conserved F or W. A D gene is named only where the DNA matches it firmly. The size field is filled for only some rows; it gives once, few, many or a size class.

v_call,j_call,d_call,clone_size,cdr3_nt,cdr3_aa
TRBV25-1,TRBJ2-5,TRBD1,few,TGTGCCAGCAGTGAGACAGGGGCGGGGGAGACCCAGTACTTC,CASSETGAGETQYF
TRBV15,TRBJ2-7,-,-,TGTGCCACCAGCAGAGATTTAGGGTTCGAGCAGTACTTC,CATSRDLGFEQYF
TRBV30,TRBJ2-7,TRBD2,-,TGTGCCTGGACCCGCGGACTAGCGGGAGCGTCCGAGCAGTACTTC,CAWTRGLAGASEQYF
TRBV20-1,TRBJ2-1,TRBD2,many,TGCAGTGCTCCTAAGACTAGCGGAATCTACAATGAGCAGTTCTTC,CSAPKTSGIYNEQFF
TRBV29-1,TRBJ2-3,-,-,TGCAGCGTGATTGGGCCGGGGAGGTACACAGATACGCAGTATTTT,CSVIGPGRYTDTQYF
TRBV3-1,TRBJ2-1,-,-,TGTGCCAGCAGCTCGACCGGGAGCAATGAGCAGTTCTTC,CASSSTGSNEQFF
TRBV6-2/TRBV6-3,TRBJ2-1,-,-,TGTGCCAGCAGTTACCCTTCTGGTGCCGGGACCTCCTACAATGAGCAGTTCTTC,CASSYPSGAGTSYNEQFF
TRBV7-3,TRBJ1-4,-,few,TGTGCCAGCAGCTCCGGAGACGGGGAAAAACTGTTTTTT,CASSSGDGEKLFF
TRBV4-3,TRBJ2-7,-,-,TGCGCCAGCAGCCAAAACAGGGCTGGAGGCGAGCAGTACTTC,CASSQNRAGGEQYF
TRBV5-4,TRBJ2-5,TRBD1,-,TGTGCCACCTCGGCTAGGACAGGGGGCTTTGGGACCCAGTACTTC,CATSARTGGFGTQYF
TRBV9,TRBJ2-7,-,-,TGTGCCAGCAGCCCAGACTTAACCTACGAGCAGTACTTC,CASSPDLTYEQYF
TRBV7-9,TRBJ2-7,-,few,TGTGCCAGCAGTCCGACAGGGGAGGGCGAGCAGTACTTC,CASSPTGEGEQYF